This T cell receptor (beta chain) was found in a study of blood T cells in healthy people across ages. Study results and caveats: Strongly correlated with naive T cell percentage was TCR beta diversity.

A J-beta primer mix and a sample-barcoded 5' primer were used in a second PCR of roughly 6 to 12 cycles. TCRdb reanalysed the 5' RACE reads using MiXCR and keeps one entry per CDR3 protein. The sample records hundreds of thousands of distinct CDR3 sequences, about 25% being singletons. Comment on this clonotype: The target antigen is unknown.

Ten milliliters was the volume of peripheral blood drawn from each donor. Trimming pared 11 bases from V and 7 bases from J, leaving 15 bases between. The CDR3 is made up of 11 amino acids. Germline V gene data show CDR1 as MNHEY and CDR2 as SVGEGT. The chain links TRBV6-2 or TRBV6-3 to TRBJ2-7; possibly TRBD1 or TRBD2 for D (5 bases each). The receptor was isolated from a woman in her sixties or seventies in good health. Source material: blood. CDR3 coding DNA: TGTGCCGTGGGGACCGCATGGGAGCAGTACTTC. Residues: CAVGTAWEQYF.